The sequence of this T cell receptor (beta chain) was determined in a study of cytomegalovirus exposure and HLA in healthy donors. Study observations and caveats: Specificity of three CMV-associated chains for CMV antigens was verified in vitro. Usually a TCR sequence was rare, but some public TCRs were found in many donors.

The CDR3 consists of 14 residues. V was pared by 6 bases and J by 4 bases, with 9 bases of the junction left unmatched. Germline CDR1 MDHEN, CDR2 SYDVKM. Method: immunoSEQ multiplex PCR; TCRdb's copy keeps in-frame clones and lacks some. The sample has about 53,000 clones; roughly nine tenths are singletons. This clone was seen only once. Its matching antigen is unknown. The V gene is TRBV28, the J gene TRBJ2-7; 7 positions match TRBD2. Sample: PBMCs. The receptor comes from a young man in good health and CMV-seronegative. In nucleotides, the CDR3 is TGTGCCAGCAGCCCCGGGGGGAAAGGATACGAGCAGTACTTC. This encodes CASSPGGKGYEQYF.